This T cell receptor beta chain was recorded in a study of T cell repertoires in cytomegalovirus infection. In regard to this clonotype: What it binds is unknown.

TCRdb called the reads again in MiXCR, with one record for every CDR3 protein. The table lists about 920,000 distinct CDR3 sequences, around 30% of them singletons. Findings and caveats of the study: Public TCR beta family frequency separated CMV-and-HLA carriers, including in an independent cohort. The ex vivo response was dominated by HLA-C-restricted CMV-specific TCR beta clonotypes.

The sequences come from cultured CD8+ T cells from PBMCs, collected from culture after CMV antigen stimulation. The sequence was obtained from a human donor in good health (CMV status not recorded). Some clones in this sample may be carry-over from other donors' samples.

CDR3 sequence (DNA): TGCGCCAGCTCCTCAAGCGCCCCGGGACAGGTACTTATAGCCAATCAGCCCCAGCATTTT. It is translated as CASSSSAPGQVLIANQPQHF. This chain uses TRBV4-1 with TRBJ1-5; 8 nucleotides agree with TRBD1. Germline V lookup: CDR1 MGHRA, CDR2 YSYEKL. The ends lost 8 bases at V and 3 bases at J; junction bases unmatched: 24. The CDR3 runs 20 residues.